This TCR beta chain was documented in a study of spatial heterogeneity in lung cancer (dated by TCRdb to about 2019). Study-level background: Beta-chain transcripts were consistently detected in greater numbers than alpha-chain transcripts, which likely reflects a higher abundance of beta-chain transcripts. In tumor regions, TCR transcript counts showed a strong correlation with a T cell transcriptional module score derived from matched bulk RNA-seq. TCR repertoire features were related to nonsynonymous mutation counts determined by whole-exome sequencing of tumor tissue. In the raw uncorrected reads, each unique combination of TCR and UMI appeared more than ten times on average. In non-small cell lung cancer, the study made a quantitative comparison of TCR alpha and beta repertoires among multiple tumor regions, matched nontumor lung and blood. Both alpha and beta chains were TCR-sequenced in samples taken at surgery, namely 220 tumor regions, 63 to 70 matched nontumor lung samples and about 52 PBMC samples.

What this sample's time point label stands for: sample taken at primary tumor resection. The donors were more than 60 patients from the lung TRACERx cohort who had early-stage, untreated non-small cell lung cancer. Whole RNA extracted from tumor and nontumor lung tissue, or from cryopreserved PBMC samples, was used for TCR sequencing without cell sorting. Only patients for whom sufficient RNA was available from at least two tumor regions were selected for TCR sequencing. Tumor and adjacent nontumor lung specimens were reviewed by a lung pathologist before selection. General study outcomes and caveats: The tumor nonsynonymous mutation count correlated with the number of expanded intratumoral alpha and beta TCRs. Counts of ubiquitous and regional expanded TCRs correlated with counts of ubiquitous and regional nonsynonymous mutations, respectively. Estimated TCR-seq coverage of tumor T cells was only 5.5% to 8% for alpha chains and around 14% for beta chains. Additional single-cell paired TCR alpha and beta sequencing was considered necessary to confirm, at a functional level, the hypothesis that regional TCRs recognize regional mutations.

On this clonotype itself: Its antigen remains undetermined. The CDR3 does not end in the conserved phenylalanine or tryptophan, so this is likely a read error. The library was designed around alpha chains, so this beta chain is a stray read whose abundance carries little weight.

The library was built by means of 5' RACE. TCRdb records NextSeq 500 as the sequencer. In the TCR library protocol, a unique molecular identifier was attached to each TCR cDNA molecule so that PCR and sequencing errors could be corrected. The authors' pipeline ran thus. TCR identification, UMI-based error correction and CDR3 extraction were all carried out with Decombinator tools. Expanded TCRs were defined as those above a frequency of 2 per 1,000, corresponding to the top 1% of the tumor frequency distribution. Expanded tumor TCRs statistically deemed absent (corrected P<0.05) from at least one tumor region were classed as regional, and all other expanded tumor TCRs were classed as ubiquitous. Renyi diversity was calculated using the R vegan package after each repertoire was subsampled 100 times to 5,000 TCRs. CDR3 similarity networks were built from amino acid triplet string-kernel similarity, connecting CDR3s with pairwise similarity above 0.82. The public reads were reprocessed in TCRdb via fastp at Q25 and MiXCR, keeping in-frame beta chains. Entries are consolidated by CDR3 protein sequence, retaining the most common genes and DNA. The V and J calls and clone size are TCRdb's, not the authors'. The sample includes over 15,000 distinct CDR3 sequences, with approximately 5.6% observed a single time. 10% of the sample lies in the top ten.

Taken from the germline V gene, the CDR1 and CDR2 loops are SGDLS and YYNGEE. A total of 13 residues make up the CDR3, ends included. Only the CDR3 part of the read is kept: 39 bases, read in frame from the first base. V gives up 4 bases and J gives up 12 bases, and the segment between their germline ends measures 17 bases. The chain is encoded by TRBV9 joined to TRBJ2-1; the best D guess is TRBD1, with 6 bases matching. Sequenced here: lung tumor tissue, sampled at surgery. This clonotype originated in a female donor with early-stage non-small cell lung cancer. The nucleotide sequence is given as TGTGCCAGCAGCCCACGGCCAGGGGCCGTGCAGTTCCTC. This gives the protein CASSPRPGAVQFL.